This TCR beta chain was sequenced in a study of regulatory T cells in long-lasting Graves disease. Arm-PCR of CDR3 regions with iRepertoire HTBI primers generated TCR beta libraries. Each CDR3 protein gets one entry after TCRdb re-called the multiplex PCR reads with MiXCR. The sample has roughly 350,000 distinct CDR3 sequences; under 20% are singletons. Study results and caveats: Exclusively peripheral blood, rather than thyroid tissue, was studied.

The trim removed 3 bases at V and 8 bases at J, leaving 10 bases unmatched. CDR3 length equals 15 residues. Germline CDR1 and CDR2: KGHSH and LQKENI. Stated time point: newly diagnosed GD, antithyroid drugs for less than 3 months. With RNA extracted from PBMCs as input, the TCR library was made. There are many counts of this clonotype. As yet, its antigen is unknown. This sample was shared with a second study, whose subject was T cells in Graves' hyperthyroidism and ophthalmopathy.

V usage is TRBV18 and J usage is TRBJ2-1; 7 positions agree with TRBD2. The source was peripheral blood mononuclear cells (PBMCs), collected at new diagnosis, from a patient treated with antithyroid drugs. The TCR was taken from a young woman with Graves disease. CDR3 coding DNA: TGTGCCAGCTCACCGGTGGAAGCGGGAACCGATGAGCAGTTCTTC. Its translation is CASSPVEAGTDEQFF.